This entry lists 16 T cell receptor beta chains sequenced from one sample in a study of CD8+ T cells in alopecia areata (dated by TCRdb to 2017 to 2018). The time point label corresponds to: approximately 4 weeks on oral tofacitinib. The treatment or condition label for this specimen denotes: oral pan-JAK inhibitor, 5-10 mg twice daily. Libraries were constructed by the immunoSEQ multiplex PCR assay. RNA was extracted from all samples and reverse transcribed into cDNA as template for TCR sequencing. TCRdb stores this immuneACCESS table with in-frame sequences only. Part of the clones is absent; in the studies checked, under half of the shortfall reflects unresolved V genes, and no reason is known for the rest. Here the sample has about 140,000 clones; 86% occur a single time. Roughly 13% of the sample belongs to the ten largest clones. The specimen comprised CD8+ T cells sorted from blood, sampled at week 4, from a patient treated with tofacitinib. The receptors originated from a human donor with alopecia areata.

The chain joins TRBV18 to TRBJ2-3; no clear D. Germline CDR1 reads KGHSH; CDR2 reads LQKENI. The CDR3 sequence is 16 residues long. V lost 1 base, J lost 4 bases, and 15 bases lay in between. Here the CDR3 reads CASSPLWHVVADTQYF. CDR3 DNA: TGTGCCAGCTCACCACTCTGGCATGTAGTAGCAGATACGCAGTATTTT. Complete variable domain (other parts from reference TRBV18 and TRBJ2-3): NAGVMQNPRHLVRRRGQEARLRCSPMKGHSHVYWYRQLPEEGLKFMVYLQKENIIDESGMPKERFSAEFPKEGPSILRIQQVVRGDSAAYFCASSPLWHVVADTQYFGPGTRLTVL.

This sequence joins TRBV29-1 and TRBJ1-2, with TRBD1 identical over 7 bases. Germline lookup yields CDR1 SQVTM and CDR2 ANQGSEA. CDR3 length equals 13 residues. The ends lost 2 bases at V and 3 bases at J; junction bases unmatched: 3. CDR3 protein: CSVERGPYYGYTF. CDR3 DNA sequence: TGCAGCGTTGAAAGGGGGCCTTACTATGGCTACACCTTC.

The gene calls are TRBV30 and TRBJ1-1; D perhaps matches TRBD1 (5 bases). Per the germline V gene, CDR1 is GTSNPN and CDR2 is SVGIG (reference sequence). V was trimmed by 2 bases and J by 1 base, leaving 8 bases between them. CDR3 length: 13 residues. The CDR3 nucleotides read TGTGCCTGGAGTACTCAGGGGAACACTGAAGCTTTCTTT. Protein product: CAWSTQGNTEAFF.

This chain joins TRBV12-5 and TRBJ2-1; D call uncertain. The V end lost 0 bases, the J end lost 9 bases, and 6 bases lay between the germline ends. The germline CDR1 and CDR2 sequences are LGHNT and FRNRAP. The CDR3 contains 12 residues. This CDR3 is CASGLVKGEQFF. Here the CDR3 DNA reads TGTGCTAGTGGTTTGGTGAAGGGTGAGCAGTTCTTC.

In its sample, this clone was seen a few times. The chain combines TRBV30 with TRBJ2-7, with 9 positions matching TRBD1. Germline CDR1 and CDR2: GTSNPN and SVGIG (reference sequence). This CDR3 is 12 amino acids long. The CDR3 protein is CAYEGQGYEQYF. The CDR3 DNA is TGTGCTTACGAGGGACAGGGCTACGAGCAGTACTTC.

V and J are TRBV20-1 and TRBJ2-7; D is unclear. Trimming removed 7 bases at V and 3 bases at J, with 10 bases between. The V gene's germline CDR1 is DFQATT and CDR2 SNEGSKA (reference sequence). The CDR3 has 11 residues. CDR3 in amino acids: CSGSQLYEQYF. The DNA for the CDR3 is TGCAGTGGGTCACAGCTCTACGAGCAGTACTTC.

V usage is TRBV7-9 and J usage is TRBJ1-1, with D perhaps matching TRBD1 (5 bases). Trimming took 8 bases from V and 5 from J, leaving 6 bases between them. In germline, CDR1 is SEHNR, CDR2 FQNEAQ (reference sequence). The CDR3 is 10 amino acids. The DNA for the CDR3 is TGTGCCAGCTGGGGGACTGAAGCTTTCTTT. It codes for CASWGTEAFF.

This clone was picked up a small number of times. The genes are TRBV5-1 and TRBJ1-1; D is ambiguous. The V end lost 0 bases, the J end lost 5 bases, and 5 bases lay between the germline ends. Looked up from germline, CDR1 is SGHRS and CDR2 is YFSETQ. CDR3 length: 12 residues. This CDR3 is CASSLGSTEAFF. CDR3 bases: TGCGCCAGCAGCTTGGGGTCTACTGAAGCTTTCTTT.

The rearrangement uses TRBV27 and TRBJ2-7; 8 nucleotides agree with TRBD1. After removal of 7 bases from V and 3 bases from J, the junction contained 5 bases not matched to a gene. The CDR3 loop spans 13 amino acids. Germline V gives CDR1 MNHEY, CDR2 SMNVEV (reference sequence). In DNA form, the CDR3 reads TGTGCCAGCACCCCCGGGACAGGCTACGAGCAGTACTTC. This sequence encodes CASTPGTGYEQYF.

J is TRBJ1-5 and V is TRBV27; 7 bases are shared with TRBD1. This CDR3 region has 15 residues. J gave up 7 bases and V 5 bases, and 11 bases lay outside the gene matches. Germline CDR1 is MNHEY and CDR2 is SMNVEV (reference sequence). The CDR3 is CASSPMGQLGQPQHF. In DNA form, the CDR3 reads TGTGCCAGCAGTCCGATGGGACAGTTAGGGCAGCCCCAGCATTTT.

Only one count was recorded for this clone. The rearrangement joins TRBV29-1 to TRBJ2-7; a weak D match, TRBD2 (5 bases). CDR1 and CDR2 (germline): SQVTM, ANQGSEA. The CDR3 runs 13 residues. The V gene lost 1 base and the J gene lost 3 bases, with 10 bases spanning the gap. CDR3 DNA sequence: TGCAGCGTTGAAGCGGGGAAGGGCTACGAGCAGTACTTC. Protein: CSVEAGKGYEQYF.

The chain carries TRBV4-1 and TRBJ2-1; D call uncertain. This CDR3 comprises 15 residues. The ends were cut back, 3 bases at V and 0 bases at J, with 9 bases in the middle. Germline CDR1 and CDR2: MGHRA and YSYEKL. CDR3 nucleotides: TGCGCCAGCAGCCAGGCCCCAAGCTCCTACAATGAGCAGTTCTTC. Protein product: CASSQAPSSYNEQFF.

The genes are TRBV30 and TRBJ1-1, with D maybe TRBD1 (5 bases). Trimming took off 1 base at V and 2 bases at J, with 8 bases between the two ends. CDR1 is GTSNPN, CDR2 SVGIG, per germline (reference sequence). This CDR3 has 13 amino acids. DNA of the CDR3: TGTGCCTGGAGTGAGGACATTAACACTGAAGCTTTCTTT. It encodes CAWSEDINTEAFF.

The V call is TRBV4-2, the J call TRBJ2-7, with TRBD1 identical over 8 bases. The ends lost 3 bases at V and 5 bases at J; junction bases unmatched: 12. Germline CDR1 and CDR2: LGHNA and YNFKEQ. This CDR3 has 16 amino acids. In DNA, the CDR3 is TGTGCCAGCAGCCACCGTGGACAGGGAAGTCTCGACGAGCAGTACTTC. Translated: CASSHRGQGSLDEQYF.

The chain couples TRBV7-3 to TRBJ2-7; D gene ambiguous. Germline V gene sequence: CDR1 SGHTA, CDR2 FQGTGA. This CDR3 comprises 13 residues. V lost 4 bases, J lost 3 bases, and 10 bases lay in between. The CDR3 spells CASSSGPGYEQYF. CDR3 in DNA: TGTGCCAGCAGCTCCGGGCCAGGCTACGAGCAGTACTTC. The full variable domain, in which reference TRBV7-3 and TRBJ2-7 provide the parts outside the CDR3, is GAGVSQTPSNKVTEKGKYVELRCDPISGHTALYWYRQSLGQGPEFLIYFQGTGAADDSGLPNDRFFAVRPEGSVSTLKIQRTERGDSAVYLCASSSGPGYEQYFGPGTRLTVT.

The chain is built from TRBV2 and TRBJ2-1; D remains unclear. Germline V gene sequence: CDR1 SNHLY, CDR2 FYNNEI. This CDR3 is 14 amino acids long. The V gene lost 2 bases and the J gene lost 5 bases, with 10 bases spanning the gap. This chain's CDR3 is CASSEYEENNEQFF. As DNA, the CDR3 is TGTGCCAGCAGTGAATATGAGGAGAACAATGAGCAGTTCTTC.